The 26 T cell receptor beta chains below were found in one sample sequenced in a study of blood T cell repertoires in COVID-19. The repertoire was sequenced with immunoSEQ multiplex PCR; TCRdb's copy has only in-frame clones and lacks some. Here the sample spans roughly 250,000 clones, about 85% being singletons. Input material: PBMCs or T cells enriched from blood (not recorded which). These receptors originate from a woman in her 50s who had recovered from COVID-19.

The chain uses TRBV15 and TRBJ2-7; 12 bases agree with TRBD2. Germline-derived CDR1 and CDR2 are LNHNV and YYDKDF (reference sequence). After removal of 2 bases from V and 2 bases from J, the junction contained 4 bases not matched to a gene. The CDR3 sequence is 16 residues long. CDR3 nucleotides: TGTGCCACCAGCAGAATCGGACTAGCGGGAACCTACGAGCAGTACTTC. As protein: CATSRIGLAGTYEQYF.

The chain employs TRBV4-1 and TRBJ1-1; 7 nucleotides line up with TRBD1. V trimming: 5 bases; J trimming: 1 base; junction bases outside the gene matches: 1. In germline, CDR1 is MGHRA, CDR2 YSYEKL. CDR3 length: 13 residues. The CDR3 region is CASSWDRNTEAFF. The CDR3 nucleotides read TGCGCCAGCAGCTGGGACAGGAACACTGAAGCTTTCTTT.

The chain couples TRBV5-5 to TRBJ1-5; D is perhaps TRBD1 (5 bases). V was shortened by 3 bases and J by 0 bases, with 19 bases between the two germline ends. The germline V gene has CDR1 SGHKS and CDR2 YYEKEE (reference sequence). The CDR3 sequence is 18 residues long. The CDR3 loop is CASSSTHPDSFSNQPQHF. The CDR3 nucleotides read TGTGCCAGCAGCTCAACACACCCTGACAGCTTTAGCAATCAGCCCCAGCATTTT. Variable domain in full (rest from reference TRBV5-5 and TRBJ1-5): DAGVTQSPTHLIKTRGQQVTLRCSPISGHKSVSWYQQVLGQGPQFIFQYYEKEERGRGNFPDRFSARQFPNYSSELNVNALLLGDSALYLCASSSTHPDSFSNQPQHFGDGTRLSIL.

This clone is a singleton in its sample. The chain couples TRBV29-1 to TRBJ1-1; TRBD1 matches 7 bases. Germline CDR1 and CDR2: SQVTM and ANQGSEA. V shed 6 bases, J shed 1 base, and the junction held 8 bases outside the gene matches. This CDR3 has 14 residues. Written as DNA, the CDR3 is TGCAGCGTCGGAAGGACAGGCGCGAACACTGAAGCTTTCTTT. It translates to CSVGRTGANTEAFF.

The chain uses TRBV28 and TRBJ2-3; TRBD1 might be the D (5 bases). Germline assignment: CDR1 MDHEN and CDR2 SYDVKM. The CDR3 has 16 amino acids. Trimming left V 3 bases short and J 0 bases short, with 13 bases between. The CDR3 region has the DNA TGTGCCAGCAGTTTTCTAGGGGCTCCTAGCACAGATACGCAGTATTTT. It encodes CASSFLGAPSTDTQYF.

The J gene is TRBJ2-1, the V gene TRBV20-1; possible D gene TRBD2, 6 bases. The germline gives CDR1 DFQATT, CDR2 SNEGSKA (reference sequence). With 3 bases removed from V and 8 bases from J, the gap between germline ends came to 14 bases. This CDR3 is built from 13 residues. For the CDR3, the DNA is TGCAGTGCTAGTAGCCACAGGAGGGATGAGCAGTTCTTC. Encoded protein: CSASSHRRDEQFF.

The J gene is TRBJ2-7, the V gene TRBV5-6, with D possibly matching TRBD1 (6 bases). CDR1 is SGHDT, CDR2 YYEEEE, per germline. The CDR3 is 13 amino acids. Between the trimmed V and J ends, which lost 3 bases and 2 bases, there was a span of 9 bases. CDR3 protein: CASSSQGAYEQYF. The CDR3 DNA reads TGTGCCAGCAGCTCACAGGGAGCCTACGAGCAGTACTTC.

To note about this clone: This specimen includes other DNA sequences encoding the same CDR3. The chain uses TRBV7-3 and TRBJ2-1; TRBD2 matches 10 bases. Germline CDR1 is SGHTA and CDR2 is FQGTGA. The CDR3 runs 16 residues. Germline trimming cut 2 bases from V and 0 bases from J; bases unmatched to any gene: 1. CDR3 DNA sequence: TGTGCCAGCAGCTTATCTAGCGGGAGCTCCTACAATGAGCAGTTCTTC. It yields the protein CASSLSSGSSYNEQFF.

This clone has only one observation. The chain couples TRBV18 to TRBJ1-1; D not resolved. Trimming removed 3 bases at V and 4 bases at J, with 12 bases between. The V gene's germline CDR1 is KGHSH and CDR2 LQKENI. The CDR3 consists of 14 residues. The CDR3 here is CASSPQVGGTEAFF. DNA for the CDR3: TGTGCCAGCTCACCGCAGGTGGGAGGCACTGAAGCTTTCTTT. The full variable domain, its missing parts supplied by reference TRBV18 and TRBJ1-1, is NAGVMQNPRHLVRRRGQEARLRCSPMKGHSHVYWYRQLPEEGLKFMVYLQKENIIDESGMPKERFSAEFPKEGPSILRIQQVVRGDSAAYFCASSPQVGGTEAFFGQGTRLTVV.

CDR3 region: CSASARLAGGDTQYF. The DNA for the CDR3 is TGCAGTGCTAGTGCGCGACTAGCGGGCGGCGATACGCAGTATTTT. This chain joins TRBV20-1 and TRBJ2-3; 10 bases line up with TRBD2. The trim removed 3 bases at V and 6 bases at J, leaving 9 bases unmatched. This CDR3 has 15 residues. The germline V gene has CDR1 DFQATT and CDR2 SNEGSKA (reference sequence).

The chain employs TRBV7-2 and TRBJ1-5; D is perhaps TRBD1 (6 bases). There are 18 residues in the CDR3. V was cut by 0 bases and J by 0 bases, with 15 bases left in between. Germline lookup yields CDR1 SGHTA and CDR2 FQGNSA. The chain's CDR3 is CASSLASGGSYSNQPQHF. CDR3 in DNA: TGTGCCAGCAGCTTAGCGTCGGGGGGCTCTTATAGCAATCAGCCCCAGCATTTT.

This clone appeared a few times. V usage is TRBV10-3 and J usage is TRBJ1-1; the D gene is possibly TRBD1 (6 bases). CDR1 and CDR2 from the germline V gene are ENHRY and SYGVKD. V was cut by 4 bases and J by 0 bases, with 6 bases left in between. The CDR3 has 13 amino acids. The CDR3 protein is CAISAGVNTEAFF. In DNA, the CDR3 is TGTGCCATCAGTGCAGGGGTGAACACTGAAGCTTTCTTT.

This chain links TRBV25-1 with TRBJ1-5, with a weak D call TRBD1 (5 bases). The CDR3 is made up of 15 amino acids. Germline lookup yields CDR1 MGHDK and CDR2 SYGVNS. The V gene lost 1 base and the J gene lost 3 bases, with 10 bases spanning the gap. The CDR3 reads CASSESRGNNQPQHF. As DNA, the CDR3 is TGTGCCAGCAGTGAATCGCGGGGGAACAATCAGCCCCAGCATTTT.

V gene TRBV12-3 or TRBV12-4 combines with J gene TRBJ1-5; tentative D call: TRBD1 (6 bases). Trimming stripped 5 bases from V and 3 bases from J, with 8 bases between. The CDR3 consists of 13 residues. The CDR3 region is CASSRQANQPQHF. The CDR3, as DNA: TGTGCCAGCAGTCGACAGGCCAATCAGCCCCAGCATTTT.

The rearrangement uses TRBV5-4 and TRBJ2-7, with 10 bases fitting TRBD2. The J segment lost 7 bases and the V segment lost 4 bases, leaving 11 bases of the junction unmatched. The CDR3 sequence is 15 residues long. Germline V lookup: CDR1 SGHNT, CDR2 YYREEE (reference sequence). CDR3 sequence reads: CASSGPGTSVREQYF. DNA of the CDR3: TGTGCCAGCAGCGGTCCCGGGACTAGCGTCCGTGAGCAGTACTTC.

This clone was seen once. V is TRBV7-9 and J is TRBJ1-1; tentative D call: TRBD1 (6 bases). The length of the CDR3 is 16 residues. CDR1 SEHNR and CDR2 FQNEAQ come from the germline V gene (reference sequence). Trimming stripped 5 bases from V and 4 bases from J, with 20 bases between. The CDR3 nucleotides are TGTGCCAGCAGCCCTCGGGAGGGAGGGGGGCGCACTGAAGCTTTCTTT. Its translation is CASSPREGGGRTEAFF.

This clone was counted only a few times. This CDR3 is CASSMRASSYNSPLHF. CDR3 sequence (DNA): TGTGCCAGCAGCATGCGAGCAAGCTCCTATAATTCACCCCTCCACTTT. The genes are TRBV11-2 and TRBJ1-6; D is undetermined. CDR3 size: 16 residues. V was shortened by 5 bases and J by 0 bases, with 11 bases between the two germline ends. Germline V gene lookup returns CDR1 SGHAT and CDR2 FQNNGV.

This clone was counted only a few times. This chain joins TRBV11-2 and TRBJ1-1; unclear D gene. Trimming took off 5 bases at V and 1 base at J, with 14 bases between the two ends. From germline, CDR1 is SGHAT and CDR2 FQNNGV. The CDR3 sequence is 15 residues long. The CDR3 loop is CASSHQPDSNTEAFF. The CDR3 DNA is TGTGCCAGCAGCCACCAGCCGGACTCGAACACTGAAGCTTTCTTT.

This sequence joins TRBV5-1 and TRBJ2-3; 7 bases are shared with TRBD1. The V gene end was trimmed by 5 bases and the J gene end by 0 bases; junction bases not matched to a gene: 12. The CDR3 is 17 residues long. The germline CDR1 and CDR2 sequences are SGHRS and YFSETQ. CDR3 in DNA: TGCGCCAGCAGACAATGGACAGGCGTACCTAGCACAGATACGCAGTATTTT. Its protein is CASRQWTGVPSTDTQYF.

This chain links TRBV18 with TRBJ2-3, with TRBD1 as a possible D gene (5 bases). Germline loops: CDR1 KGHSH, CDR2 LQKENI. Trimming left V 4 bases short and J 0 bases short, with 11 bases between. This CDR3 is 15 amino acids long. CDR3 region: CASSLMGPSTDTQYF. The CDR3 coding sequence is TGTGCCAGCTCACTGATGGGGCCTAGCACAGATACGCAGTATTTT.

In its sample, this clone was seen once. As DNA, the CDR3 is TGTGCCAGCAGTGAAGAGCCCAACTATGGCTACACCTTC. Translated: CASSEEPNYGYTF. The chain joins TRBV2 to TRBJ1-2; D gene uncertain. CDR3 length: 13 amino acids. Trimming stripped 1 base from V and 2 bases from J, with 5 bases between. The germline gives CDR1 SNHLY, CDR2 FYNNEI.

In this sample, this clone turned up once. The chain recombines TRBV19 with TRBJ2-7; TRBD2 agrees at 7 bases. V lost 8 bases to trimming and J lost 3 bases; unmatched junction nucleotides: 13. The CDR3 length is 15 residues. CDR1 is LNHDA and CDR2 is SQIVND in the germline V gene (reference sequence). The CDR3 coding sequence is TGTGCCAGTCGAAGGGACGGACTAGGGTACTACGAGCAGTACTTC. Its protein product is CASRRDGLGYYEQYF.

The chain uses TRBV28 and TRBJ2-5, with 7 bases matching TRBD2. CDR3 length: 15 residues. The germline V gene has CDR1 MDHEN and CDR2 SYDVKM. The junction had 3 bases not matched to a gene; V was cut back by 1 base and J by 1 base. CDR3: CASSLSGGSQETQYF. The CDR3 DNA is TGTGCCAGCAGTTTATCGGGGGGAAGCCAAGAGACCCAGTACTTC.

V and J are TRBV10-3 and TRBJ2-1; 9 bases are shared with TRBD2. This CDR3 contains 16 residues. The J segment lost 6 bases and the V segment lost 0 bases, leaving 6 bases of the junction unmatched. Looked up from germline, CDR1 is ENHRY and CDR2 is SYGVKD. Here the CDR3 reads CAISESLAGSRNEQFF. CDR3 sequence (DNA): TGTGCCATCAGTGAGTCGCTAGCGGGGAGTCGCAATGAGCAGTTCTTC.

This clone occurred once. The rearrangement joins TRBV28 to TRBJ2-2, with 10 nucleotides matching TRBD1. With 7 bases clipped from V and 6 bases from J, the junction kept 5 bases outside the gene matches. This CDR3 spans 14 amino acids. Germline assignment: CDR1 MDHEN and CDR2 SYDVKM. In nucleotides, the CDR3 is TGTGCCAGCAAAGACAGGGGGCGGGCCGGGGAGCTGTTTTTT. Translated: CASKDRGRAGELFF.

The DNA of the CDR3 is TGCGCCAGCAGCTTGGTTGTAGCGGGAGGTACTGCGACCCAGTACTTC. Protein sequence: CASSLVVAGGTATQYF. The chain employs TRBV5-1 and TRBJ2-5, with 10 bases identical to TRBD2. CDR1 and CDR2 from the germline V gene are SGHRS and YFSETQ. With 0 bases clipped from V and 7 bases from J, the junction kept 9 bases outside the gene matches. The CDR3 covers 16 residues. The entire variable domain, with the rest obtained from reference TRBV5-1 and TRBJ2-5, is as follows: KAGVTQTPRYLIKTRGQQVTLSCSPISGHRSVSWYQQTPGQGLQFLFEYFSETQRNKGNFPGRFSGRQFSNSRSEMNVSTLELGDSALYLCASSLVVAGGTATQYFGPGTRLLVL.